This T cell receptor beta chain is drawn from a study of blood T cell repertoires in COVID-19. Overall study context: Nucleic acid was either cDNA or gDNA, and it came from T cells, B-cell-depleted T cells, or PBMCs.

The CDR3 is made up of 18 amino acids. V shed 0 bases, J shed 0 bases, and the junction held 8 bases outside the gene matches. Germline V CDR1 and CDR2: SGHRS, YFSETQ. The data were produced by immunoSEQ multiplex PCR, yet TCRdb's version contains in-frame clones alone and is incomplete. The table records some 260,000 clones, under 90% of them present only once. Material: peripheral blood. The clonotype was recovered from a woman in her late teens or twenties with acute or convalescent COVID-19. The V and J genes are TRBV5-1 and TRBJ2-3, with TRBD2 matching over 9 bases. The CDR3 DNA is TGCGCCAGCAGCTTGGGTTTAGCGGGAGTTTCGAGCACAGATACGCAGTATTTT. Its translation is CASSLGLAGVSSTDTQYF.